Reported below is one TCR beta chain. Its antigen is still unknown. The CDR3 is 15 residues long. TCRdb re-called the 5' RACE reads and shows each CDR3 protein once, DNA omitted. The listing records 550,000 to 600,000 distinct CDR3 sequences. This record comes from a study of T cells expressing NK-cell markers. Study results and limitations: Evidence did not settle whether expanded NKG2C+ T cell clones targeted HCMV. A range of about 1.0-7.0% of CD8+ T cells consisted of dominant NKG2C+ clonotypes in a handful of donors. A handful of donors likewise had their CD3+CD56-NKG2C+ fraction led by these clonotypes.

The sample was blood T cells: a sorted CD56 or NKG2C T cell subset, CD4+ or CD8+ T cells, or bulk PBMC T cells (not recorded which). The chain carries TRBV21-1 and TRBJ2-2; checking the TCRdb D call of TRBD2 is not possible without DNA. TRBV21-1 is marked as a pseudogene. This clonotype was obtained from a man aged 18 to 35 in good health. CDR3 in amino acids: CASLGTGGSDGELFF.